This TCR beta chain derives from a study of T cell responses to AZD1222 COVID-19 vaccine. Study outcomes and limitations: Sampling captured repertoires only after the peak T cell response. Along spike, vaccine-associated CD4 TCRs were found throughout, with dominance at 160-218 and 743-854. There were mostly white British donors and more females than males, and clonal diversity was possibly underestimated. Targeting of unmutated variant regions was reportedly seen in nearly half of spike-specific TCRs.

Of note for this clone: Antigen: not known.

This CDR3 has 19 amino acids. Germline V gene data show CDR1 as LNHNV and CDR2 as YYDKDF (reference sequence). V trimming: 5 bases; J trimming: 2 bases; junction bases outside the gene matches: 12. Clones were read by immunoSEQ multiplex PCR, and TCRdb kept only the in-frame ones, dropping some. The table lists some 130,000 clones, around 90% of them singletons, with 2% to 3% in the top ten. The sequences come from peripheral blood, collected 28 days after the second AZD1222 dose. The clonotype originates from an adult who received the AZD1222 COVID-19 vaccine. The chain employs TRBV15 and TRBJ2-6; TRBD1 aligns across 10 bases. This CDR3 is CATSPHPGQGRTGANVLTF. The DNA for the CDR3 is TGTGCCACCAGCCCTCATCCGGGACAGGGGAGAACTGGGGCCAACGTCCTGACTTTC.